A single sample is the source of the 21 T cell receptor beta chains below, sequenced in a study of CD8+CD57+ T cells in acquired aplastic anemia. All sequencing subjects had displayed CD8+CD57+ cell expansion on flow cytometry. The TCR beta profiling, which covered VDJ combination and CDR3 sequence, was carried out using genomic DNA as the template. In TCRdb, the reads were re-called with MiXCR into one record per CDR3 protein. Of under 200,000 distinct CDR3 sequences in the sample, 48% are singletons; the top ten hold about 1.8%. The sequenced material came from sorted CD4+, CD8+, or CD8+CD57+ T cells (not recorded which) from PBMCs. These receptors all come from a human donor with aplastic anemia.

The CDR3: CASSLGPQGSGYNEQFF. The CDR3 DNA reads as TGTGCCAGCAGCTTAGGACCACAGGGTTCCGGCTACAATGAGCAGTTCTTC. V is TRBV11-2 and J is TRBJ2-1; weak D call: TRBD1 (6 bases). The CDR3 loop spans 17 amino acids. Germline CDR1 is SGHAT and CDR2 is FQNNGV. V gave up 1 base and J gave up 3 bases, with 16 bases separating them.

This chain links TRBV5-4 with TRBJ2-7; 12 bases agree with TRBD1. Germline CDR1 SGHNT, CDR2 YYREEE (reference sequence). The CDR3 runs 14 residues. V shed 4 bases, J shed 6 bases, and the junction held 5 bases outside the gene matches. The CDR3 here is CASSAGTGGPEQYF. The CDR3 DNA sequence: TGTGCCAGCAGCGCCGGGACAGGGGGCCCCGAGCAGTACTTC.

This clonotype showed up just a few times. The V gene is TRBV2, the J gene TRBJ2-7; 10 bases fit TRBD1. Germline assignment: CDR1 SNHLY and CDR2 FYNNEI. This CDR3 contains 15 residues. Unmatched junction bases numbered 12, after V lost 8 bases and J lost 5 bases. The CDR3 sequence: CASSPDRGQRHEQYF. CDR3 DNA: TGTGCCAGCTCACCAGACAGGGGGCAAAGGCACGAGCAGTACTTC.

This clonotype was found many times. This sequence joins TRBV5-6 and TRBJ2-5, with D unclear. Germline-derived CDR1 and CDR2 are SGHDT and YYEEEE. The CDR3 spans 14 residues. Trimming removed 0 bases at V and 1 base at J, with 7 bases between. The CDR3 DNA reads TGTGCCAGCAGCTTGGATATGAGCCAAGAGACCCAGTACTTC. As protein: CASSLDMSQETQYF.

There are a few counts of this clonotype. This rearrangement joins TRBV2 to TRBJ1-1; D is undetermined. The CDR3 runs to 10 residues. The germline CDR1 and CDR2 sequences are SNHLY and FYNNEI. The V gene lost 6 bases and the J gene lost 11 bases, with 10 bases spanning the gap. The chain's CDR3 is CASRSSDAFF. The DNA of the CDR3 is TGTGCCAGCAGGTCCTCGGATGCTTTCTTT.

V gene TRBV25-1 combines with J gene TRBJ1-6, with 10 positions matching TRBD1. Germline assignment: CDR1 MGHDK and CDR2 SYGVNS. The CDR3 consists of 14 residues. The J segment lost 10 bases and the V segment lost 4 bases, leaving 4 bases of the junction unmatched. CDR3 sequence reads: CASSAWDRGSPLHF. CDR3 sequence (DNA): TGTGCCAGCAGTGCTTGGGACAGGGGCTCACCCCTCCACTTT.

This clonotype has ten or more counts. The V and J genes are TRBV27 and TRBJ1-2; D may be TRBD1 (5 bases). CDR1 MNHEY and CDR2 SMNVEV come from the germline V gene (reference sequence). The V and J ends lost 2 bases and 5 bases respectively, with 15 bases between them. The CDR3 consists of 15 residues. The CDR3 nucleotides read TGTGCCAGCAGTTTACGATCGCTGGGGACTTATGGCTACACCTTC. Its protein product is CASSLRSLGTYGYTF.

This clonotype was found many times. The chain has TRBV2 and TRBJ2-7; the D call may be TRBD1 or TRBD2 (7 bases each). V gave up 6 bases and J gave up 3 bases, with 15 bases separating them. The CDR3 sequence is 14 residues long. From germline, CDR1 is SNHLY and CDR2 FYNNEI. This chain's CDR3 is CASRGGTVSYEQYF. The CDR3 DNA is TGTGCCAGCAGGGGGGGGACAGTGAGCTACGAGCAGTACTTC.

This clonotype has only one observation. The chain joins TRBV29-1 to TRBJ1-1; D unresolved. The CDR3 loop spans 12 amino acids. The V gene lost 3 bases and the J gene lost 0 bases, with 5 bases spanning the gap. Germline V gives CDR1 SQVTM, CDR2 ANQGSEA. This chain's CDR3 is CSVDPMNTEAFF. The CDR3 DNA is TGCAGCGTTGACCCAATGAACACTGAAGCTTTCTTT.

The CDR3 spells CASSQVSAGSDEQYF. In DNA, the CDR3 is TGCGCCAGCAGCCAAGTTTCGGCAGGGTCTGACGAGCAGTACTTC. V and J are TRBV4-3 and TRBJ2-7; D is possibly TRBD1 (5 bases). Trimming took 1 base from V and 5 from J, leaving 15 bases between them. Germline lookup yields CDR1 LGHNA and CDR2 YSLEER. The CDR3 covers 15 residues.

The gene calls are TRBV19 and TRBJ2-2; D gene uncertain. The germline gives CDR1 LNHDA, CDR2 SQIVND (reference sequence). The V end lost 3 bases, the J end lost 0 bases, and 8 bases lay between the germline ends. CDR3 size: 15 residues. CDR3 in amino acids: CASSMILPNTGELFF. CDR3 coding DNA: TGTGCCAGTAGTATGATTCTCCCGAACACCGGGGAGCTGTTTTTT. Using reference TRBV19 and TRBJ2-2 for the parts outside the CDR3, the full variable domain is DGGITQSPKYLFRKEGQNVTLSCEQNLNHDAMYWYRQDPGQGLRLIYYSQIVNDFQKGDIAEGYSVSREKKESFPLTVTSAQKNPTAFYLCASSMILPNTGELFFGEGSRLTVL.

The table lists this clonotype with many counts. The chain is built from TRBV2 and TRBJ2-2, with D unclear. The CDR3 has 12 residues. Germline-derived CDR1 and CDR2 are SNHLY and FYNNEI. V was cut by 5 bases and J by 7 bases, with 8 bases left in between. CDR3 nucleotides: TGTGCCAGCAGTTGGGTTGGCGGGGAGCTGTTTTTT. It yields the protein CASSWVGGELFF.

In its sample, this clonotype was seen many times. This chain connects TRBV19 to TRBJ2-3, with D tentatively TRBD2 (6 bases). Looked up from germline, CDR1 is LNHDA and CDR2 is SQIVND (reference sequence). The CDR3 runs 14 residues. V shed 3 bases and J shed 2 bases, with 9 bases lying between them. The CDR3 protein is CASSIGGPTDTQYF. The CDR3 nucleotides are TGTGCCAGTAGTATCGGAGGGCCCACAGATACGCAGTATTTT.

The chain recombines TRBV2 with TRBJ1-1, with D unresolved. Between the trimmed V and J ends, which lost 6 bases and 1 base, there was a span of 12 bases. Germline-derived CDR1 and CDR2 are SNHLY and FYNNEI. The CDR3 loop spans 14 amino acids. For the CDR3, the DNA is TGTGCCAGCAGGCCGGAGTACGGGAACACTGAAGCTTTCTTT. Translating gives CASRPEYGNTEAFF.

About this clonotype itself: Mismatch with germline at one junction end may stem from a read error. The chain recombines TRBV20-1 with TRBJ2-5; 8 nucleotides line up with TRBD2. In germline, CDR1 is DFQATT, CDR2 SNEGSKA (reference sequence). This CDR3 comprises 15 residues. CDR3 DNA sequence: TGCAGTGCTAGATCCTCCACGGGACTAGTAGAGACCCAGCACTTC. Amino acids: CSARSSTGLVETQHF.

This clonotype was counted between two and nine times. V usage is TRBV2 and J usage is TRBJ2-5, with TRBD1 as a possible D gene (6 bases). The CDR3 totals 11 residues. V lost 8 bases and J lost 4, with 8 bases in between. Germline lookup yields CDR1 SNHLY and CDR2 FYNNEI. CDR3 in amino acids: CASSGAETQYF. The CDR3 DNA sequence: TGTGCCAGCTCAGGGGCAGAGACCCAGTACTTC.

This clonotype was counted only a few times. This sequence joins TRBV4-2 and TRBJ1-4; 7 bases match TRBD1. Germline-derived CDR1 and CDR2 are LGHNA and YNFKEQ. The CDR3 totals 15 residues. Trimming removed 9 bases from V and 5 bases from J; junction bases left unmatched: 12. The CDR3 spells CARFSVNRGNEKLFF. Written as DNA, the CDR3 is TGTGCCAGGTTTAGCGTGAACAGGGGAAATGAAAAACTGTTTTTT.

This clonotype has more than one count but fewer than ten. This CDR3 is CSASIQGKSPLHF. CDR3 in DNA: TGCAGTGCTAGTATCCAGGGCAAGTCACCCCTCCACTTT. The chain couples TRBV20-1 to TRBJ1-6; D might be TRBD1 (5 bases). This CDR3 is 13 amino acids long. V dropped 3 bases and J dropped 10 bases, with 13 bases sitting between them. Germline-derived CDR1 and CDR2 are DFQATT and SNEGSKA (reference sequence).

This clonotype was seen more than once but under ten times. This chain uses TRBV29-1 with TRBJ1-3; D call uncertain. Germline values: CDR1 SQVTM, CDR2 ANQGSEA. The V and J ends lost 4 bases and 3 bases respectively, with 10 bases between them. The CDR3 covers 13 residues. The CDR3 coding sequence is TGCAGCGTTGCATACGGCAGTGGAAACACCATATATTTT. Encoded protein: CSVAYGSGNTIYF.

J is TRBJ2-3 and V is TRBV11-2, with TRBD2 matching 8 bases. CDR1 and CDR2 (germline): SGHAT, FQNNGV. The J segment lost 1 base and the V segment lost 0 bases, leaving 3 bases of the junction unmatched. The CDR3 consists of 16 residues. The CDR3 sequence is CASSLDGRGGTDTQYF. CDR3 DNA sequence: TGTGCCAGCAGCTTAGACGGGAGGGGGGGCACAGATACGCAGTATTTT.

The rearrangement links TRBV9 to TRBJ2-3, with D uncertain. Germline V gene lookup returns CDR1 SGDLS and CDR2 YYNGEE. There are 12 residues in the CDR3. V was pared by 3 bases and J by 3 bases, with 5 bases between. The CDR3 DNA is TGTGCCAGCAGCGCTTCTACAGATACGCAGTATTTT. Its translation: CASSASTDTQYF.